The 6 T cell receptor beta chains below all came from one sample that was sequenced in a study of metastatic and nonmetastatic thyroid tumors. TCRdb re-processed the PCR reads through MiXCR. The data hold 45,000 to 60,000 clones, with 17% observed a single time. Not a single patient had been given any form of treatment at any point before undergoing thyroid surgery. The sample was blood. The receptors were gathered from a female donor with papillary thyroid cancer or a benign thyroid nodule (not recorded which). Some clones in this sample may be carry-over from other donors' samples.

The sample holds many counts of this clone. This chain links TRBV11-2 with TRBJ2-1, with TRBD2 matching over 8 bases. Germline V gene lookup returns CDR1 SGHAT and CDR2 FQNNGV. V gave up 3 bases and J gave up 5 bases; unmatched junction bases: 6. The CDR3 loop spans 15 amino acids. The CDR3 here is CASSFRTSPDNEQFF. For the CDR3, the DNA is TGTGCCAGCAGCTTCAGGACTAGCCCCGACAATGAGCAGTTCTTC.

Regarding this clone: A junction end diverges from the germline sequence, so it may reflect a read error. This chain links TRBV30 with TRBJ2-7; 7 nucleotides match TRBD1. The CDR3 is 13 amino acids. The germline V gene has CDR1 GTSNPN and CDR2 SVGIG (reference sequence). The CDR3 loop reads CVWGETGTYEQYF. As DNA, the CDR3 is TGTGTCTGGGGAGAGACAGGGACCTACGAGCAGTACTTC.

This clone was seen at least ten times. The chain links TRBV19 to TRBJ2-7; D uncertain. The CDR3 covers 14 residues. V dropped 4 bases and J dropped 5 bases, with 15 bases sitting between them. Germline assignment: CDR1 LNHDA and CDR2 SQIVND (reference sequence). Here the CDR3 reads CASSNPRTFHEQYF. In DNA, the CDR3 is TGTGCCAGTAGTAACCCCCGTACTTTCCACGAGCAGTACTTC.

V and J are TRBV5-6 and TRBJ2-7; D gene unclear. The CDR3 extends over 14 amino acids. Germline V gene sequence: CDR1 SGHDT, CDR2 YYEEEE. Trimming shortened V by 5 bases and J by 4 bases, and 16 bases separated the two germline ends. The CDR3 loop reads CASRGQATYYEQYF. The DNA for the CDR3 is TGTGCCAGCAGGGGCCAAGCCACCTATTACGAGCAGTACTTC.

The chain joins TRBV3-1 to TRBJ2-1; TRBD1 agrees at 10 bases. Germline-derived CDR1 and CDR2 are LGHDT and YNNKEL (reference sequence). This CDR3 contains 18 residues. Trimming cost V 3 bases and J 4 bases; bases outside gene matches: 12. CDR3 sequence: CASSHGLPDRGHYNEQFF. CDR3 DNA: TGTGCCAGCAGCCATGGATTGCCAGACAGGGGGCATTACAATGAGCAGTTCTTC.

This clone was recorded at least ten times. For the CDR3, the DNA is TGCAGTGCTAGGGACCTGGGACGGTGGAACACTGAAGCTTTCTTT. It yields the protein CSARDLGRWNTEAFF. The chain joins TRBV20-1 to TRBJ1-1; a possible D gene is TRBD1 (5 bases). Germline V gene lookup returns CDR1 DFQATT and CDR2 SNEGSKA (reference sequence). Trimming took 3 bases from V and 1 from J, leaving 15 bases between them. The CDR3 is made up of 15 amino acids.